Presented here are 18 T cell receptor beta chains from one specimen sequenced in a study of tissue T cells after allogeneic stem cell transplantation. Time point reported: mouse harvest day 14 after allogeneic transplant. Tail vein injection delivered 10^7 T-cell-depleted bone marrow cells and 10^6 splenic CD5+ T cells. Profiled with immunoSEQ multiplex PCR; TCRdb holds only in-frame clones, not every one. The data contain approximately 1,200 clones, around half of them singletons. The sequencing sample was made of liver tissue. These receptor sequences come from a female BALB/c mouse given C57BL/6 T cells with graft-versus-host disease after an allogeneic hematopoietic cell transplant.

A note on this clone: Here the gene names and germline are mouse. Read coverage stops 1 residue before the CDR3 terminus; the germline J gene supplies the remainder. The chain is built from TRBV19 and TRBJ2-4; TRBD2 agrees at 8 bases. CDR3 length equals 14 residues. Germline V CDR1 and CDR2: FNHDT, SITEND (reference sequence). V gave up 2 bases and J gave up 4 bases; unmatched junction bases: 3. The CDR3 bases that were read are TGTGCCAGCAGTATGGTCTGGGGGGAAAACACCTTGTAC. It is translated as CASSMVWGENTLY. In full, the CDR3 is CASSMVWGENTLYF.

In this sample, this clone is large. Any gene name here is a mouse gene name. The CDR3 is cut off 1 residue early in the read; its end comes from the germline J gene. This chain joins TRBV29 and TRBJ2-4, with D tentatively TRBD1 (5 bases). Germline-derived CDR1 and CDR2 are MSHET and SYDVDS. Trimming cost V 6 bases and J 6 bases, with 10 bases left between them. The CDR3 totals 12 residues. CDR3 bases read: TGTGCTAGCAGCCGCCACAGGAACACCTTGTAC. This encodes CASSRHRNTLY. Given in full, the CDR3 is CASSRHRNTLYF. Looking up the rest from reference TRBV29 and TRBJ2-4 gives the full variable domain: DMKVTQMPRYLIKRMGENVLLECGQDMSHETMYWYRQDPGLGLQLIYISYDVDSNSEGDIPKGYRVSRKKREHFSLILDSAKTNQTSVYFCASSRHRNTLYFGAGTRLSVL.

The sample holds a few counts of this clone. Gene names and germline refer to mouse. Sequencing ends 1 residue short of the CDR3 end; the germline J gene provides the rest. This chain links TRBV13-3 with TRBJ2-7; 11 positions agree with TRBD1. V dropped 5 bases and J dropped 7; count of bases not matched to a gene: 2. Germline assignment: CDR1 NNHDY and CDR2 SYVADS. The CDR3 is made up of 12 amino acids. The CDR3 bases that were read are TGTGCCAGCAGGGACAGGGGGCAAGAACAGTAC. Translating gives CASRDRGQEQY. The CDR3 in its entirety is CASRDRGQEQYF.

This clone is termed large (0.1 to 1%). All gene names here are mouse names. The sequence runs out 1 residue before the end of the CDR3; the remainder is reconstructed from the germline J gene. The rearrangement joins TRBV19 to TRBJ2-7; 10 bases agree with TRBD1. J lost 4 bases, V lost 4 bases, and 5 bases had no gene match. The CDR3 length is 14 residues. Looked up from germline, CDR1 is FNHDT and CDR2 is SITEND (reference sequence). The sequenced CDR3 bases are TGTGCCAGCAGTGAGGGACAGGGGTTTTATGAACAGTAC. Its protein is CASSEGQGFYEQY. The entire CDR3 protein reads CASSEGQGFYEQYF. The whole variable domain, filled in from reference TRBV19 and TRBJ2-7, reads GGIITQTPKFLIGQEGQKLTLKCQQNFNHDTMYWYRQDSGKGLRLIYYSITENDLQKGDLSEGYDASREKKSSFSLTVTSAQKNEMAVFLCASSEGQGFYEQYFGPGTRLTVL.

By share, this clone counts as large. Each gene name is a mouse one. The read ends 1 residue early relative to the CDR3; the germline J gene fills the gap. The genes are TRBV13-3 and TRBJ2-1; 9 nucleotides align to TRBD2. V gave up 2 bases and J gave up 5 bases; unmatched junction bases: 2. CDR1 NNHDY and CDR2 SYVADS come from the germline V gene. This CDR3 spans 14 amino acids. The CDR3 is CASSDWGGNAEQFF. CDR3 DNA (partial): TGTGCCAGCAGTGACTGGGGGGGGAATGCTGAGCAGTTC.

Concerning this clone: Gene names are the mouse ones. The part of the CDR3 DNA that was read is TGTGCCAGCGGTGAGGGTTCTGGAAATACGCTCTAT. Its translation is CASGEGSGNTLY. The complete CDR3 sequence is CASGEGSGNTLYF. The rearrangement links TRBV13-2 to TRBJ1-3; D unresolved. The read comes to an end 1 residue before the CDR3 does, leaving the germline J gene to fill in the end. Trimming stripped 2 bases from V and 0 bases from J, with 3 bases between. The CDR3 is made up of 13 amino acids. The germline V gene encodes CDR1 NNHNN and CDR2 SYGAGS (reference sequence).

As concerns this clone: Gene names are mouse gene names. The CDR3 end is not reached by the read, which stops 1 residue before it; the germline J gene fills it in. The genes are TRBV19 and TRBJ1-6, with D maybe TRBD1 (5 bases). TRBJ1-6 falls under the ORF class, with uncertain function. The germline V gene has CDR1 FNHDT and CDR2 SITEND (reference sequence). This CDR3 comprises 15 residues. The V end lost 5 bases, the J end lost 2 bases, and 11 bases lay between the germline ends. The sequenced CDR3 bases are TGTGCCAGCAGCCCCGTGACAGCCTATAATTCGCCCCTCTAC. Translating it yields CASSPVTAYNSPLY. The whole CDR3 protein reads CASSPVTAYNSPLYF.

A note on this clone: Mouse gene names and germline throughout. The read ends 1 residue before the CDR3 terminus; that terminus is restored from the germline J gene. The rearrangement uses TRBV13-3 and TRBJ1-4; D not certain. V was trimmed by 2 bases and J by 1 base, leaving 3 bases between them. The germline gives CDR1 NNHDY, CDR2 SYVADS. This CDR3 is 13 amino acids long. CDR3 bases read: TGTGCCAGCAGTGACAATTCCAACGAAAGATTATTT. Its protein is CASSDNSNERLF. Given in full, the CDR3 is CASSDNSNERLFF.

Comments on this clone: Gene labels here are mouse ones. The CDR3 end falls 1 residue outside the read, so it is completed with the germline J gene. The rearrangement links TRBV13-2 to TRBJ1-1, with D hard to call. V lost 0 bases to trimming and J lost 8 bases, with 5 bases between them. Germline V gene data show CDR1 as NNHNN and CDR2 as SYGAGS (reference sequence). This CDR3 contains 11 residues. The CDR3 is CASGDAGEVFF. The part of the CDR3 DNA that was read is TGTGCCAGCGGTGATGCAGGCGAAGTCTTC.

This clone came up a few times. Gene labels here are mouse ones. The CDR3 extends 1 residue past the end of the read, so its final part is completed from the germline J gene. The V and J genes are TRBV16 and TRBJ2-1; D unresolved. This CDR3 region has 13 residues. Trimming stripped 0 bases from V and 4 bases from J, with 4 bases between. Germline CDR1 SGHSA, CDR2 FRNQAP. The CDR3 loop is CASSLDGYAEQFF. The sequenced part of the CDR3 DNA is TGTGCAAGCAGCTTAGATGGATATGCTGAGCAGTTC.

On this clone: A far larger clone is just one base off, so this is likely a read error. The genes are named according to mouse. The read finishes 1 residue shy of the CDR3 end, and the germline J gene is used to complete it. The rearrangement joins TRBV13-2 to TRBJ2-7, with 12 bases that match TRBD2. J gave up 6 bases and V 1 base, and 5 bases lay outside the gene matches. The CDR3 contains 15 residues. The germline gives CDR1 NNHNN, CDR2 SYGAGS (reference sequence). The DNA read from the CDR3 is TGTGCCAGCGGTGATAGGGGGACTGGGGGGAGTGAACAGTAC. Residues: CASGDRGTGGSEQY. The complete CDR3 reads CASGDRGTGGSEQYF.

This clone was recorded a few times. Gene and germline names: mouse. Coverage ceases 1 residue before the CDR3 finishes, and the germline J gene fills in the end. The chain employs TRBV13-1 and TRBJ2-3; no definite D call. The CDR3 is 10 amino acids. Trimming removed 3 bases from V and 4 bases from J, with 0 bases in between. The V gene's germline CDR1 is NSHNY and CDR2 SYGAGN. CDR3 sequence reads: CASSAETLYF. Incomplete CDR3 DNA: TGTGCCAGCAGTGCAGAAACGCTGTAT.

Concerning this clone: Gene names denote mouse genes. The missing CDR3 end, 1 residue past where the read stops, is filled in from the germline J gene. The chain employs TRBV3 and TRBJ2-4; D may be TRBD1 (6 bases). Germline V CDR1 and CDR2: SNHLY, FYNGKV (reference sequence). Trimming removed 5 bases from V and 0 bases from J, with 9 bases in between. The CDR3 spans 14 residues. Incomplete CDR3 DNA: TGTGCCAGCAGCATGGGACACAGTCAAAACACCTTGTAC. It encodes CASSMGHSQNTLY. The whole CDR3 protein reads CASSMGHSQNTLYF.

By share, this clone ranks as large (0.1 to 1%). Gene names are the mouse ones. The read stops 1 residue short of the end of the CDR3; the missing end is completed from the germline J gene. The chain joins TRBV4 to TRBJ2-1; the match to TRBD2 covers 12 bases. The length of the CDR3 is 15 residues. Germline CDR1 is LGHDT and CDR2 is YNNKQL (reference sequence). The V gene end was trimmed by 4 bases and the J gene end by 4 bases; junction bases not matched to a gene: 2. Partial CDR3 DNA: TGTGCCAGCAGCTCGGACTGGGGGGGATATGCTGAGCAGTTC. Protein product: CASSSDWGGYAEQF. The full CDR3 is CASSSDWGGYAEQFF.

With regard to this clone: These gene names are mouse names. The read gets to within 1 residue of the CDR3 end, and the germline J gene fills in the rest. J is TRBJ2-4 and V is TRBV16; D remains ambiguous. The CDR3 loop spans 13 amino acids. The V and J ends lost 4 bases and 1 base respectively, with 6 bases between them. Germline CDR1 and CDR2: SGHSA and FRNQAP. The sequenced part of the CDR3 DNA is TGTGCAAGCAGCTCAAGGGGTCAAAACACCTTGTAC. Translation: CASSSRGQNTLY. The complete CDR3 reads CASSSRGQNTLYF.

About this clone itself: At one end, the junction sequence differs from germline, possibly due to a read error. The listed genes are named as in mouse. The read terminates 1 residue before the CDR3 end, so the remaining end is supplied by the germline J gene. V is TRBV16 and J is TRBJ2-7, with D perhaps assigned TRBD1 or TRBD2 (6 bases each). CDR1 SGHSA and CDR2 FRNQAP come from the germline V gene. CDR3 length equals 14 residues. The CDR3 DNA, read in part, is TGTGCAAGCAGCCTAGAGGGGGGAGGTTATGAACAGTAC. This gives the protein CASSLEGGGYEQY. The whole CDR3 protein is CASSLEGGGYEQYF.

Remarks on this clone: The listed genes are named as in mouse. The CDR3 end is not reached by the read, which stops 1 residue before it; the germline J gene fills it in. This chain connects TRBV31 to TRBJ2-7; TRBD1 is a possible D gene (5 bases). CDR1 is GKSSPN and CDR2 is SITVG in the germline V gene. The CDR3 contains 11 residues. V was pared by 4 bases and J by 4 bases, with 8 bases between. CDR3 amino acids: CAWTSGYEQYF. The CDR3 bases that were read are TGTGCCTGGACCTCAGGGTATGAACAGTAC.

By sample fraction, this clone is large (0.1 to 1%). Any gene name here is a mouse gene name. With the read ending 1 residue before the CDR3 end, the germline J gene is used to fill in that end. The V and J genes are TRBV2 and TRBJ2-2; D is perhaps TRBD1 (5 bases). This CDR3 has 13 residues. CDR1 and CDR2 (germline): LGHNA, YSYQKL. V was clipped by 0 bases and J by 6 bases, with 5 bases between them. CDR3 in amino acids: CASSQDRAGQLYF. Incomplete CDR3 DNA: TGTGCCAGCAGCCAAGACAGGGCCGGGCAGCTCTAC.